One sample yielded the 28 T cell receptor beta chains listed below, sequenced in a study of Ad26.COV2.S vaccination and SARS-CoV-2 variants. The protocol was immunoSEQ multiplex PCR, while the TCRdb copy is restricted to in-frame clones and leaves out a portion. This table has under 500,000 clones, roughly 90% appearing once. The treatment: 15 to 20 received Ad26.COV2.S at low or high dose, single or two shots; 5 received placebo; per-sample allocation not given. Samples were taken on day 63 after the first vaccine or placebo injection. The sequences come from peripheral blood, collected in a trial of Ad26.COV2.S vaccine versus placebo. These TCRs come from a person aged 18 to 59 who received the Ad26.COV2.S COVID-19 vaccine or a placebo.

The chain is built from TRBV7-2 and TRBJ1-4; TRBD1 agrees at 7 bases. Trimming at V came to 3 bases and at J to 14 bases, leaving 9 bases not matched to a gene. The CDR3 totals 13 residues. From germline, CDR1 is SGHTA and CDR2 FQGNSA. The CDR3 DNA sequence: TGTGCCAGCAGCTTGCAGACAGGGTGGGGGCTGTTTTTT. This gives the protein CASSLQTGWGLFF.

With respect to this clone: The sample holds other DNA sequences that translate to the same CDR3. The chain carries TRBV7-9 and TRBJ1-1; D not certain. CDR3 length equals 14 residues. The V end lost 3 bases, the J end lost 1 base, and 9 bases lay between the germline ends. CDR1 is SEHNR, CDR2 FQNEAQ, per germline (reference sequence). DNA for the CDR3: TGTGCCAGCAGCTTGATGGGAGCGAACACTGAAGCTTTCTTT. Protein: CASSLMGANTEAFF.

The chain combines TRBV2 with TRBJ2-5; the D is unclear. CDR1 and CDR2 from the germline V gene are SNHLY and FYNNEI. Trimming pared 4 bases from V and 0 bases from J, leaving 6 bases between. CDR3 size: 13 residues. The CDR3 DNA reads TGTGCCAGCAGTGTGGGCTACCAAGAGACCCAGTACTTC. Amino acid sequence: CASSVGYQETQYF. Full variable domain (missing parts from reference TRBV2 and TRBJ2-5): EPEVTQTPSHQVTQMGQEVILRCVPISNHLYFYWYRQILGQKVEFLVSFYNNEISEKSEIFDDQFSVERPDGSNFTLKIRSTKLEDSAMYFCASSVGYQETQYFGPGTRLLVL.

This sequence joins TRBV3-1 (or the pseudogene TRBV3-2) and TRBJ2-7; TRBD1 aligns across 10 bases. V lost 0 bases and J lost 2; bases outside the gene matches: 10. The CDR3 has 18 residues. Germline CDR1 LGHDT, CDR2 YNNKEL (reference sequence). The CDR3 loop is CASSQELFGTGAAYEQYF. CDR3 DNA: TGTGCCAGCAGCCAAGAGTTGTTTGGGACAGGGGCGGCCTACGAGCAGTACTTC.

The chain is built from TRBV28 and TRBJ2-7; TRBD1 agrees at 9 bases. This CDR3 is built from 18 residues. CDR1 MDHEN and CDR2 SYDVKM come from the germline V gene. Germline trimming cut 5 bases from V and 4 bases from J; bases unmatched to any gene: 18. CDR3 sequence reads: CASSPNRGLPLEDYEQYF. The CDR3 DNA reads as TGTGCCAGCAGTCCAAACAGGGGGCTCCCCCTTGAGGATTACGAGCAGTACTTC.

Remarks on this clone: Other DNA sequences in the sample encode the same CDR3. The rearrangement uses TRBV5-4 and TRBJ2-7; D is uncertain. Trimming cost V 3 bases and J 1 base, with 2 bases left between them. This CDR3 is built from 11 residues. Germline loops: CDR1 SGHNT, CDR2 YYREEE (reference sequence). The CDR3, as DNA: TGTGCCAGCAGCTCGTCCTACGAGCAGTACTTC. Its protein is CASSSSYEQYF.

A single count supports this clone. This sequence joins TRBV10-3 and TRBJ1-3; D uncertain. Germline CDR1 is ENHRY and CDR2 is SYGVKD. Trimming pared 2 bases from V and 3 bases from J, leaving 8 bases between. CDR3 length: 14 amino acids. In DNA, the CDR3 is TGTGCCATCAGTGAGGGCCGGTTTGGAAACACCATATATTTT. Its protein product is CAISEGRFGNTIYF.

V usage is TRBV5-1 and J usage is TRBJ1-6; D ambiguous. Germline V gene sequence: CDR1 SGHRS, CDR2 YFSETQ. This CDR3 comprises 14 residues. Trimming took 0 bases from V and 9 from J, leaving 10 bases between them. DNA for the CDR3: TGCGCCAGCAGCTTGGACCGTACCTTTTCACCCCTCCACTTT. It yields the protein CASSLDRTFSPLHF.

This clone turned up a few times. The germline gene is not matched at one end of the junction; a read error may be the cause. The CDR3, as DNA: TGTGCCAGCAGCCAAGCGTCGGACAGCTCGTCATACTTC. This gives the protein CASSQASDSSSYF. This sequence joins TRBV4-2 and TRBJ1-2; weak D call: TRBD1 (6 bases). The germline CDR1 and CDR2 sequences are LGHNA and YNFKEQ. This CDR3 is built from 13 residues.

The genes are TRBV2 and TRBJ2-3, with 8 bases aligning to TRBD1. This CDR3 has 17 residues. In germline, CDR1 is SNHLY, CDR2 FYNNEI. The ends lost 1 base at V and 4 bases at J; junction bases unmatched: 10. The CDR3 bases are TGTGCCAGCAGTGAAGGGGGCAGGGGGCTTATCGCAGATACGCAGTATTTT. Protein product: CASSEGGRGLIADTQYF. The full variable domain, in which reference TRBV2 and TRBJ2-3 provide the parts outside the CDR3, is EPEVTQTPSHQVTQMGQEVILRCVPISNHLYFYWYRQILGQKVEFLVSFYNNEISEKSEIFDDQFSVERPDGSNFTLKIRSTKLEDSAMYFCASSEGGRGLIADTQYFGPGTRLTVL.

The V and J genes are TRBV9 and TRBJ2-7, with a tentative D call TRBD1 (6 bases). Trimming removed 0 bases at V and 4 bases at J, with 11 bases between. Germline CDR1 and CDR2: SGDLS and YYNGEE. This CDR3 contains 14 residues. The CDR3 is CASSVEGRGYEQYF. The CDR3 nucleotides are TGTGCCAGCAGCGTAGAGGGCAGGGGTTACGAGCAGTACTTC.

This chain joins TRBV6-5 and TRBJ1-1, with D possibly being TRBD1 (5 bases). Germline V gene lookup returns CDR1 MNHEY and CDR2 SVGAGI. The CDR3 is 15 amino acids. Deletions cut 6 bases from V and 5 bases from J, with 19 bases between. The CDR3: CASRIRGPKGTEAFF. In DNA form, the CDR3 reads TGTGCCAGCAGAATCCGGGGCCCCAAGGGGACTGAAGCTTTCTTT.

The chain combines TRBV27 with TRBJ2-1; no reliable D call. The CDR3 has 15 residues. Trimming left V 6 bases short and J 4 bases short, with 16 bases between. CDR1 is MNHEY, CDR2 SMNVEV, per germline (reference sequence). CDR3 region: CASSHGPVDYNEQFF. As DNA, the CDR3 is TGTGCCAGCAGCCACGGGCCTGTAGATTACAATGAGCAGTTCTTC.

The V gene is TRBV9, the J gene TRBJ2-7; a possible D gene is TRBD2 (5 bases). The length of the CDR3 is 14 residues. V lost 4 bases to trimming and J lost 5 bases, with 16 bases between them. Per germline, CDR1 SGDLS and CDR2 YYNGEE. The CDR3 DNA reads as TGTGCCAGCAGCTTTACCGGGATATGGGACGAGCAGTACTTC. This translates into CASSFTGIWDEQYF.

This sequence joins TRBV7-2 and TRBJ1-1; TRBD1 aligns across 9 bases. This CDR3 contains 15 residues. V trimming: 4 bases; J trimming: 5 bases; junction bases outside the gene matches: 8. Germline V gives CDR1 SGHTA, CDR2 FQGNSA. The chain's CDR3 is CASSSDRGMGTEAFF. The CDR3, as DNA: TGTGCCAGCAGCTCGGACAGGGGAATGGGTACTGAAGCTTTCTTT.

The rearrangement links TRBV7-6 to TRBJ1-5, with D tentatively TRBD1 (5 bases). Germline V gene lookup returns CDR1 SGHVS and CDR2 FNYEAQ. The CDR3 has 16 residues. V gave up 1 base and J gave up 2 bases, with 12 bases separating them. The CDR3: CASSLDTGLGNQPQHF. CDR3 nucleotides: TGTGCCAGCAGCTTAGATACAGGTCTAGGCAATCAGCCCCAGCATTTT.

The J gene is TRBJ1-1, the V gene TRBV6-5, with D perhaps TRBD1 (5 bases). Trimming took off 2 bases at V and 6 bases at J, with 10 bases between the two ends. Germline V CDR1 and CDR2: MNHEY, SVGAGI. There are 13 residues in the CDR3. In DNA form, the CDR3 reads TGTGCCAGCAGTTACCGCAGGGTTGCTGAAGCTTTCTTT. This codes for CASSYRRVAEAFF.

The sample holds a few counts of this clone. The genes are TRBV7-9 and TRBJ1-6; D perhaps matches TRBD1 (5 bases). Trimming stripped 8 bases from V and 5 bases from J, with 13 bases between. Germline V gene lookup returns CDR1 SEHNR and CDR2 FQNEAQ (reference sequence). The CDR3 is 14 amino acids. CDR3 DNA sequence: TGTGCCAGCGCGGGGGTTGTAGATAATTCACCCCTCCACTTT. The encoded protein is CASAGVVDNSPLHF. The full variable domain, rest sourced from reference TRBV7-9 and TRBJ1-6, is DTGVSQNPRHKITKRGQNVTFRCDPISEHNRLYWYRQTLGQGPEFLTYFQNEAQLEKSRLLSDRFSAERPKGSFSTLEIQRTEQGDSAMYLCASAGVVDNSPLHFGNGTRLTVT.

This clone was seen more than once but under ten times. CDR3 sequence (DNA): TGTGCCAGCAGTTTTCCGTGGTACACAGGGGCCTACTATGGCTACACCTTC. Encoded protein: CASSFPWYTGAYYGYTF. V is TRBV28 and J is TRBJ1-2, with 7 bases identical to TRBD1. This CDR3 has 17 residues. Looked up from germline, CDR1 is MDHEN and CDR2 is SYDVKM. After removal of 3 bases from V and 3 bases from J, the junction contained 13 bases not matched to a gene.

This sequence joins TRBV19 and TRBJ2-1; TRBD1 might be the D (5 bases). V lost 3 bases, J lost 4 bases, and 16 bases lay in between. This CDR3 is 16 amino acids long. CDR1 and CDR2 (germline): LNHDA, SQIVND (reference sequence). CDR3: CASSIGSAGSYNEQFF. The CDR3 coding sequence is TGTGCCAGTAGTATCGGCTCGGCAGGGTCTTACAATGAGCAGTTCTTC.

This sequence joins TRBV5-4 and TRBJ2-3; TRBD1 matches 8 bases. V lost 1 base and J lost 6; bases outside the gene matches: 10. CDR1 and CDR2 (germline): SGHNT, YYREEE (reference sequence). CDR3 length equals 16 residues. The CDR3 loop reads CASSLSHRGRLDTQYF. The CDR3 nucleotides read TGTGCCAGCAGCTTGTCCCACAGGGGGAGGTTGGATACGCAGTATTTT.

The chain is built from TRBV5-1 and TRBJ2-1; D is undetermined. Germline V gives CDR1 SGHRS, CDR2 YFSETQ. The CDR3 length is 12 residues. V was shortened by 0 bases and J by 7 bases, with 5 bases between the two germline ends. For the CDR3, the DNA is TGCGCCAGCAGCTTGGAACAGAATGAGCAGTTCTTC. It specifies CASSLEQNEQFF. Combining the CDR3 with reference TRBV5-1 and TRBJ2-1 gives the whole variable domain KAGVTQTPRYLIKTRGQQVTLSCSPISGHRSVSWYQQTPGQGLQFLFEYFSETQRNKGNFPGRFSGRQFSNSRSEMNVSTLELGDSALYLCASSLEQNEQFFGPGTRLTVL.

The chain combines TRBV6-5 with TRBJ1-5; D possibly corresponds to TRBD1 (6 bases). Germline V CDR1 and CDR2: MNHEY, SVGAGI. The V gene lost 6 bases and the J gene lost 3 bases, with 15 bases spanning the gap. This CDR3 region has 15 residues. CDR3 bases: TGTGCCAGCAGGGGAGGGGGAGGAGTCAATCAGCCCCAGCATTTT. As protein: CASRGGGGVNQPQHF.

V usage is TRBV11-2 and J usage is TRBJ2-5, with 7 bases identical to TRBD2. Per the germline V gene, CDR1 is SGHAT and CDR2 is FQNNGV. The trim removed 11 bases at V and 4 bases at J, leaving 13 bases unmatched. The CDR3 consists of 14 residues. CDR3 in DNA: TGTGCCGGCGGGAGTGCAGGGCTGGGAGAGACCCAGTACTTC. Protein: CAGGSAGLGETQYF.

This rearrangement joins TRBV19 to TRBJ2-2; no clear D. The CDR3 covers 14 residues. Germline lookup yields CDR1 LNHDA and CDR2 SQIVND (reference sequence). Trimming stripped 0 bases from V and 3 bases from J, with 5 bases between. CDR3 amino acids: CASSIEGYTGELFF. In nucleotides, the CDR3 is TGTGCCAGTAGTATAGAAGGGTACACCGGGGAGCTGTTTTTT.

The chain uses TRBV7-8 and TRBJ2-3; TRBD2 is a possible D gene (7 bases). The V and J ends lost 5 bases and 2 bases respectively, with 14 bases between them. The length of the CDR3 is 15 residues. Germline V gene lookup returns CDR1 SGHVS and CDR2 FQNEAQ. The CDR3 region is CASSVRGASTDTQYF. Written as DNA, the CDR3 is TGTGCCAGCAGCGTACGGGGGGCCTCCACAGATACGCAGTATTTT. Using reference TRBV7-8 and TRBJ2-3 for the parts outside the CDR3, the full variable domain is GAGVSQSPRYKVAKRGQDVALRCDPISGHVSLFWYQQALGQGPEFLTYFQNEAQLDKSGLPSDRFFAERPEGSVSTLKIQRTQQEDSAVYLCASSVRGASTDTQYFGPGTRLTVL.

The V and J genes are TRBV28 and TRBJ1-4, with D maybe TRBD1 (5 bases). CDR3 size: 17 residues. Germline V CDR1 and CDR2: MDHEN, SYDVKM. V was clipped by 7 bases and J by 0 bases, with 18 bases between them. CDR3: CASKVSQPGATNEKLFF. CDR3 coding DNA: TGTGCCAGCAAAGTTTCACAGCCGGGGGCAACTAATGAAAAACTGTTTTTT.

The chain carries TRBV3-1 (or the pseudogene TRBV3-2) and TRBJ2-5; 9 bases are shared with TRBD2. The CDR3 loop spans 19 amino acids. Germline V gene data show CDR1 as LGHDT and CDR2 as YNNKEL (reference sequence). V gave up 4 bases and J gave up 4 bases; unmatched junction bases: 19. CDR3 in amino acids: CASSLGTTRGGAWGETQYF. In DNA, the CDR3 is TGTGCCAGCAGCCTTGGGACGACTCGCGGGGGGGCCTGGGGAGAGACCCAGTACTTC.